The 21 T cell receptor beta chains presented below share a single source sample, sequenced in a study of blood T cell repertoires in COVID-19. Clones were read by immunoSEQ multiplex PCR, and TCRdb kept only the in-frame ones, dropping some. Of a few hundred thousand clones detected, more than 75% appear once; the ten largest clones hold around 3%. Sequencing was done on a sample of peripheral blood. These receptors were obtained from a human donor in a cohort sampled during active COVID-19.

The rearrangement uses TRBV6-5 and TRBJ1-2, with a weak D call TRBD1 (5 bases). The V gene lost 2 bases and the J gene lost 2 bases, with 9 bases spanning the gap. The germline CDR1 and CDR2 sequences are MNHEY and SVGAGI. The CDR3 covers 14 residues. The CDR3 spells CASSYRAGNYGYTF. The CDR3 DNA sequence: TGTGCCAGCAGTTACCGGGCAGGGAACTATGGCTACACCTTC.

This chain links TRBV19 with TRBJ1-2, with 10 bases aligning to TRBD1. There are 15 residues in the CDR3. J gave up 5 bases and V 5 bases, and 8 bases lay outside the gene matches. The germline gives CDR1 LNHDA, CDR2 SQIVND (reference sequence). CDR3 bases: TGTGCCAGTAGTCGAGGGGACAGGGGTCGATATGGCTACACCTTC. This translates into CASSRGDRGRYGYTF. The entire variable domain, with the rest obtained from reference TRBV19 and TRBJ1-2, is as follows: DGGITQSPKYLFRKEGQNVTLSCEQNLNHDAMYWYRQDPGQGLRLIYYSQIVNDFQKGDIAEGYSVSREKKESFPLTVTSAQKNPTAFYLCASSRGDRGRYGYTFGSGTRLTVV.

The chain is built from TRBV25-1 and TRBJ1-6; 9 positions match TRBD1. Germline assignment: CDR1 MGHDK and CDR2 SYGVNS. V trimming: 9 bases; J trimming: 9 bases; junction bases outside the gene matches: 6. The CDR3 covers 13 residues. The CDR3 loop is CASAGTGTSPLHF. CDR3 nucleotide sequence: TGTGCCAGTGCCGGGACAGGGACTTCACCCCTCCACTTT. Based on the CDR3 plus reference TRBV25-1 and TRBJ1-6, the full variable domain is EADIYQTPRYLVIGTGKKITLECSQTMGHDKMYWYQQDPGMELHLIHYSYGVNSTEKGDLSSESTVSRIRTEHFPLTLESARPSHTSQYLCASAGTGTSPLHFGNGTRLTVT.

This clone occurred once. This rearrangement joins TRBV2 to TRBJ1-1; possible D gene TRBD1, 6 bases. Germline-derived CDR1 and CDR2 are SNHLY and FYNNEI. There are 12 residues in the CDR3. Trimming shortened V by 8 bases and J by 3 bases, and 10 bases separated the two germline ends. CDR3 bases: TGTGCCAGCCACACAGGGTACACTGAAGCTTTCTTT. Its translation: CASHTGYTEAFF.

This chain links TRBV11-2 with TRBJ1-1; D might be TRBD1 (5 bases). In germline, CDR1 is SGHAT, CDR2 FQNNGV. The CDR3 covers 13 residues. The V and J ends lost 2 bases and 6 bases respectively, with 10 bases between them. CDR3 residues: CASSLSGSPEAFF. The CDR3 DNA sequence: TGTGCCAGCAGCTTATCAGGGTCCCCTGAAGCTTTCTTT.

The V and J genes are TRBV5-1 and TRBJ1-1; 9 bases are a match to TRBD1. The germline CDR1 and CDR2 sequences are SGHRS and YFSETQ. V lost 0 bases and J lost 4; bases outside the gene matches: 4. The CDR3 extends over 15 amino acids. The CDR3 DNA reads TGCGCCAGCAGCTTGGCCGTGGGACAGGGCACTGAAGCTTTCTTT. As protein: CASSLAVGQGTEAFF.

This rearrangement joins TRBV7-9 to TRBJ2-5; D is perhaps TRBD2 (6 bases). V was cut by 5 bases and J by 2 bases, with 18 bases left in between. CDR1 SEHNR and CDR2 FQNEAQ come from the germline V gene (reference sequence). This CDR3 spans 16 amino acids. The CDR3 loop is CASSGGSLAEQETQYF. In nucleotides, the CDR3 is TGTGCCAGCAGCGGGGGGTCGTTAGCGGAGCAAGAGACCCAGTACTTC.

The chain links TRBV3-1 (or the pseudogene TRBV3-2) to TRBJ2-1, with D possibly matching TRBD2 (6 bases). In germline, CDR1 is LGHDT, CDR2 YNNKEL (reference sequence). CDR3 length: 14 amino acids. V was cut by 0 bases and J by 8 bases, with 11 bases left in between. CDR3 residues: CASSQELAAYEQFF. In DNA, the CDR3 is TGTGCCAGCAGCCAAGAACTAGCTGCTTATGAGCAGTTCTTC.

This chain uses TRBV19 with TRBJ1-2; tentatively, D is TRBD1 (6 bases). Trimming took 7 bases from V and 8 from J, leaving 20 bases between them. This CDR3 comprises 14 residues. Germline CDR1 reads LNHDA; CDR2 reads SQIVND (reference sequence). The CDR3 DNA reads TGTGCCAGTACCCTTCGCGAGGGGGTTGGAGGCTACACCTTC. Translating gives CASTLREGVGGYTF.

This clone appeared a single time. The rearrangement joins TRBV30 to TRBJ2-1, with D hard to call. Germline V gives CDR1 GTSNPN, CDR2 SVGIG (reference sequence). The CDR3 covers 11 residues. The ends were cut back, 0 bases at V and 9 bases at J, with 6 bases in the middle. CDR3 loop: CAWSVRSEQFF. CDR3 sequence (DNA): TGTGCCTGGAGTGTACGTAGTGAGCAGTTCTTC.

This rearrangement joins TRBV7-7 to TRBJ2-5; 10 nucleotides line up with TRBD1. Germline V gives CDR1 SSHAT, CDR2 FNYEAQ (reference sequence). Unmatched junction bases numbered 7, after V lost 5 bases and J lost 4 bases. This CDR3 spans 15 amino acids. CDR3 DNA sequence: TGTGCCAGCAGCCCCCGGACAGGGGGTGTAGAGACCCAGTACTTC. Translated, it gives CASSPRTGGVETQYF.

The chain carries TRBV2 and TRBJ2-5, with 7 bases lining up with TRBD2. The CDR3 totals 17 residues. CDR1 SNHLY and CDR2 FYNNEI come from the germline V gene. V lost 5 bases, J lost 3 bases, and 15 bases stayed unmatched. The CDR3 sequence is CASSQPFQRDSEETQYF. The CDR3 nucleotides are TGTGCCAGCAGTCAACCGTTCCAGCGGGATTCCGAAGAGACCCAGTACTTC.

As regards this clone: Relative to the germline gene, one junction end is altered; a read error may explain this. The chain is built from TRBV7-2 and TRBJ2-3; 7 positions match TRBD2. CDR1 is SGHTA, CDR2 FQGNSA, per germline. This CDR3 has 16 amino acids. The CDR3: CASSVAGGESTDTQYF. The CDR3 DNA reads as TGTGCCAGCAGCGTAGCGGGTGGAGAGAGCACAGATACGCAGTATTTT. Full variable domain (rest looked up from reference TRBV7-2 and TRBJ2-3): GAGVSQSPSNKVTEKGKDVELRCDPISGHTALYWYRQSLGQGLEFLIYFQGNSAPDKSGLPSDRFSAERTGGSVSTLTIQRTQQEDSAVYLCASSVAGGESTDTQYFGPGTRLTVL.

The chain links TRBV27 to TRBJ1-2; 8 positions match TRBD1. The CDR3 totals 14 residues. From germline, CDR1 is MNHEY and CDR2 SMNVEV (reference sequence). The trim removed 8 bases at V and 5 bases at J, leaving 10 bases unmatched. The CDR3 region has the DNA TGTGCCAGCTCCCCGGGACAGGACGGTTATGGCTACACCTTC. Translation gives CASSPGQDGYGYTF.

In its sample, this clone was seen a few times. This chain joins TRBV11-3 and TRBJ2-7; D possibly corresponds to TRBD1 (6 bases). V was cut by 3 bases and J by 3 bases, with 9 bases left in between. The CDR3 spans 13 residues. Germline V gene lookup returns CDR1 SGHNT and CDR2 YENEEA. CDR3 loop: CASSFGQSYEQYF. In DNA, the CDR3 is TGTGCCAGCAGCTTTGGACAGAGCTACGAGCAGTACTTC.

This clone was seen a few times. This chain joins TRBV2 and TRBJ2-2; D not certain. V lost 3 bases and J 1 base, leaving 21 bases between the germline ends. This CDR3 is built from 19 residues. Per the germline V gene, CDR1 is SNHLY and CDR2 is FYNNEI. CDR3 loop: CASSDSENHIPKNTGELFF. Written as DNA, the CDR3 is TGTGCCAGCAGTGACAGCGAAAACCATATACCAAAGAACACCGGGGAGCTGTTTTTT.

The chain employs TRBV9 and TRBJ2-3; 8 nucleotides line up with TRBD2. The J segment lost 3 bases and the V segment lost 6 bases, leaving 12 bases of the junction unmatched. This CDR3 comprises 16 residues. Germline V gives CDR1 SGDLS, CDR2 YYNGEE. The CDR3 loop is CASTPLAGSGTDTQYF. The CDR3 DNA sequence: TGTGCCAGCACCCCTTTAGCGGGAAGTGGAACAGATACGCAGTATTTT.

The V and J genes are TRBV4-2 and TRBJ1-4; the D gene is possibly TRBD1 (6 bases). This CDR3 contains 15 residues. Germline V gene sequence: CDR1 LGHNA, CDR2 YNFKEQ. V dropped 0 bases and J dropped 7 bases, with 12 bases sitting between them. The CDR3 coding sequence is TGTGCCAGCAGCCAAGAGCGGGGGGCTGCTGAAAAACTGTTTTTT. As protein: CASSQERGAAEKLFF.

The V call is TRBV3-1 (or the pseudogene TRBV3-2), the J call TRBJ2-5; the D gene is possibly TRBD1 (7 bases). In germline, CDR1 is LGHDT, CDR2 YNNKEL (reference sequence). V lost 3 bases to trimming and J lost 2 bases, with 19 bases between them. The CDR3 has 17 residues. The CDR3 DNA reads TGTGCCAGCAGCCACCGGAGGGGGCGGCGGGCACAAGAGACCCAGTACTTC. This codes for CASSHRRGRRAQETQYF.

This chain uses TRBV30 with TRBJ1-1; D not resolved. The germline V and J ends were trimmed by 3 bases and 1 base, with 9 bases remaining between them. The CDR3 totals 13 residues. The germline gives CDR1 GTSNPN, CDR2 SVGIG (reference sequence). For the CDR3, the DNA is TGTGCCTGGAGAGTTTCACAGAACACTGAAGCTTTCTTT. Protein sequence: CAWRVSQNTEAFF.

The chain joins TRBV9 to TRBJ2-7; D call uncertain. Trimming took 0 bases from V and 0 from J, leaving 7 bases between them. CDR3 length: 14 residues. Looked up from germline, CDR1 is SGDLS and CDR2 is YYNGEE. CDR3 amino acids: CASSVALSSYEQYF. CDR3 DNA: TGTGCCAGCAGCGTAGCTCTCAGCTCCTACGAGCAGTACTTC.